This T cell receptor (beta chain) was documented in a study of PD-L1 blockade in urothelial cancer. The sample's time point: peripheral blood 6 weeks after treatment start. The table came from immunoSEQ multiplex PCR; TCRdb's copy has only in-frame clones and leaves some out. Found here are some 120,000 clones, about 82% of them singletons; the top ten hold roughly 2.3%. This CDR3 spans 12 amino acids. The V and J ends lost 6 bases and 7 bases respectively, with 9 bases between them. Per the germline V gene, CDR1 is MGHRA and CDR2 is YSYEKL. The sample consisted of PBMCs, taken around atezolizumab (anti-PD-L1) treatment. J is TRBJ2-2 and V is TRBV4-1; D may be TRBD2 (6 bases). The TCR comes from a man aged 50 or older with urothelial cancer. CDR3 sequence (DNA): TGCGCCAGCAGTCGGAGGGTCGGGGAGCTGTTTTTT. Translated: CASSRRVGELFF.